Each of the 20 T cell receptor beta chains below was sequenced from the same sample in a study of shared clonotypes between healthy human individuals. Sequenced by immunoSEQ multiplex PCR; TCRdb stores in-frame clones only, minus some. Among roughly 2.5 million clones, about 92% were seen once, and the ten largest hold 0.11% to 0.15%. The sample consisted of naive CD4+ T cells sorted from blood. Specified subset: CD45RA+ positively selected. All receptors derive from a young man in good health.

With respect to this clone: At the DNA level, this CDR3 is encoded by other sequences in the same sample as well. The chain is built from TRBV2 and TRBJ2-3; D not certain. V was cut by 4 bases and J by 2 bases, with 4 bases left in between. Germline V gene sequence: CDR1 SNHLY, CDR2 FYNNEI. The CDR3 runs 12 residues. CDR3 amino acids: CASSGPTDTQYF. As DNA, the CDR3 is TGTGCCAGCAGTGGGCCCACAGATACGCAGTATTTT. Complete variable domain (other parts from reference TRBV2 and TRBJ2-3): EPEVTQTPSHQVTQMGQEVILRCVPISNHLYFYWYRQILGQKVEFLVSFYNNEISEKSEIFDDQFSVERPDGSNFTLKIRSTKLEDSAMYFCASSGPTDTQYFGPGTRLTVL.

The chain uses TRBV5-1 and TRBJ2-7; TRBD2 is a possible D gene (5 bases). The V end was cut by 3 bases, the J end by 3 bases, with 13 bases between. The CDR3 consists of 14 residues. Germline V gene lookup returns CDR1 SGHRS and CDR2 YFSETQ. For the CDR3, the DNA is TGCGCCAGCAGCTCCTATACTGACTACTACGAGCAGTACTTC. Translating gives CASSSYTDYYEQYF.

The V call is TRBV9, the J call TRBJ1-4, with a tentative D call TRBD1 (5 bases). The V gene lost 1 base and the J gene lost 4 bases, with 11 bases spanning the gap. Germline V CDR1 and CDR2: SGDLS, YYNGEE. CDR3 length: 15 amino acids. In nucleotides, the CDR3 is TGTGCCAGCAGCGTAAGGGCAGGGCTTAATGAAAAACTGTTTTTT. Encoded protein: CASSVRAGLNEKLFF.

CDR3 coding DNA: TGTGCCAGCAGCTATGAAGGACAGGGGGTTGGCTACACCTTC. Translating gives CASSYEGQGVGYTF. The gene calls are TRBV7-9 and TRBJ1-2, with 10 bases identical to TRBD1. The CDR3 has 14 residues. The junction had 6 bases not matched to a gene; V was cut back by 4 bases and J by 7 bases. CDR1 SEHNR and CDR2 FQNEAQ come from the germline V gene (reference sequence). The variable domain in full, with the rest retrieved from reference TRBV7-9 and TRBJ1-2, is DTGVSQNPRHKITKRGQNVTFRCDPISEHNRLYWYRQTLGQGPEFLTYFQNEAQLEKSRLLSDRFSAERPKGSFSTLEIQRTEQGDSAMYLCASSYEGQGVGYTFGSGTRLTVV.

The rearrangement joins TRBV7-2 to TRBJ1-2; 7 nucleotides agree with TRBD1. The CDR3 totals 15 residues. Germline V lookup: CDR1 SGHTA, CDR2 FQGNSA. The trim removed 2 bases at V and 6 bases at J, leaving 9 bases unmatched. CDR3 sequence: CASSLHVRGHHGYTF. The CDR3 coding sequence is TGTGCCAGCAGCTTACATGTGAGGGGGCATCATGGCTACACCTTC.

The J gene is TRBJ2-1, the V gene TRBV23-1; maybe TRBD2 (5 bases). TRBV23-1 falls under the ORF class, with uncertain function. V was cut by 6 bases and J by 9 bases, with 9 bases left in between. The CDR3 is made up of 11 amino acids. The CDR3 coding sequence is TGCGCCAGCAGAGGACTTGTTGAGCAGTTCTTC. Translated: CASRGLVEQFF.

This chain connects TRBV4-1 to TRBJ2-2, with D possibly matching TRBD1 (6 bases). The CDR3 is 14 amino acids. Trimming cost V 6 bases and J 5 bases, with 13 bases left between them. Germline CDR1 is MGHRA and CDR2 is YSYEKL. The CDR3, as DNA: TGCGCCAGCAGTAACAGGGATGGGACCGGGGAGCTGTTTTTT. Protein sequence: CASSNRDGTGELFF.

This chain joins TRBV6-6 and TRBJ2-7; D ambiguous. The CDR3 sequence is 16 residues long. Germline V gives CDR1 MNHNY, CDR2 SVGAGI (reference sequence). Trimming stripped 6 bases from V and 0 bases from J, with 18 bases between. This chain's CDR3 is CASRHSGGPISYEQYF. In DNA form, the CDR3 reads TGTGCCAGCAGACACTCCGGTGGCCCTATCTCCTACGAGCAGTACTTC.

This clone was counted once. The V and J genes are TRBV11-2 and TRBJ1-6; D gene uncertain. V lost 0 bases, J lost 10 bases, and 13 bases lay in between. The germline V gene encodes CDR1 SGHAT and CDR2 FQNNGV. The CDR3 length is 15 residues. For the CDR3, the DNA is TGTGCCAGCAGCTTAGATCTAGGGCTAAGATCACCCCTCCACTTT. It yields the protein CASSLDLGLRSPLHF.

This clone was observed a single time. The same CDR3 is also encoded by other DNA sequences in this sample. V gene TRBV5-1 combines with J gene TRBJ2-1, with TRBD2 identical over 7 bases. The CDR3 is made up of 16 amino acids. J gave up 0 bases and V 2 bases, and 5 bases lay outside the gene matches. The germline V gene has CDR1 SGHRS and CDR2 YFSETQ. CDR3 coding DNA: TGCGCCAGCAGCTTTAGCGGGTCGAGCTCCTACAATGAGCAGTTCTTC. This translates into CASSFSGSSSYNEQFF.

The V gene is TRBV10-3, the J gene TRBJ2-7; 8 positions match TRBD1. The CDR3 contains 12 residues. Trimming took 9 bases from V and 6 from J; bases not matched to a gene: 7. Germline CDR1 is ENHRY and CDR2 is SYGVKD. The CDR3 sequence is CAITGGVGEQYF. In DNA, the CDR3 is TGTGCCATAACAGGGGGAGTAGGCGAGCAGTACTTC.

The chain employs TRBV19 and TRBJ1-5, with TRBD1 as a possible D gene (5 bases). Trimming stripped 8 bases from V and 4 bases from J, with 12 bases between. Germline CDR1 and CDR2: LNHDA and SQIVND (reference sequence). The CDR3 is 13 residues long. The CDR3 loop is CASAGTENQPQHF. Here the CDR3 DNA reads TGTGCCAGTGCCGGGACCGAGAATCAGCCCCAGCATTTT.

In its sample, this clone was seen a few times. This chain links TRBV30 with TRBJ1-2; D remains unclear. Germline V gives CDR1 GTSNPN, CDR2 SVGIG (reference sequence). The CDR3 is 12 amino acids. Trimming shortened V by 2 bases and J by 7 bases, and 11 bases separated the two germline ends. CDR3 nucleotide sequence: TGTGCCTGGAGTAAAGGGAATGTTGGCTACACCTTC. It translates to CAWSKGNVGYTF.

The CDR3, as DNA: TGTGCCAGCAGGAGACTAGCGGAATTTCAGGGGAGCTTGTTTTTT. It specifies CASRRLAEFQGSLFF. V is TRBV6-5 and J is TRBJ2-2; the match to TRBD2 covers 9 bases. This CDR3 contains 15 residues. The germline V gene has CDR1 MNHEY and CDR2 SVGAGI. The trim removed 6 bases at V and 15 bases at J, leaving 17 bases unmatched.

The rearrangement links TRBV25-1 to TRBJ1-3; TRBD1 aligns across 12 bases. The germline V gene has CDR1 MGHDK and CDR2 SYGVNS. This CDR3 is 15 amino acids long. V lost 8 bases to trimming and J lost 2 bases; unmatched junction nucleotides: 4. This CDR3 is CASGGQGAPGNTIYF. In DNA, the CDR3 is TGTGCCAGCGGGGGACAGGGGGCCCCTGGAAACACCATATATTTT.

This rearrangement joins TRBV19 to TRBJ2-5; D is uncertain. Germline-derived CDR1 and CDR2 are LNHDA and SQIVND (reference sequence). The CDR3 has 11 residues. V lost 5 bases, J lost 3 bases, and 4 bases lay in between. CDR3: CASSSEETQYF. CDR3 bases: TGTGCCAGTAGTTCGGAAGAGACCCAGTACTTC.

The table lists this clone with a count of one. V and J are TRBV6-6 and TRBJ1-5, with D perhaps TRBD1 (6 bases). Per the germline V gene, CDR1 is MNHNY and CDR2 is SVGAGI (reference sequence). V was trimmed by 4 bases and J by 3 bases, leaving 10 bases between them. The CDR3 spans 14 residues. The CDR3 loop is CASSLGQTNQPQHF. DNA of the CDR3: TGTGCCAGCAGTTTGGGACAAACCAATCAGCCCCAGCATTTT.

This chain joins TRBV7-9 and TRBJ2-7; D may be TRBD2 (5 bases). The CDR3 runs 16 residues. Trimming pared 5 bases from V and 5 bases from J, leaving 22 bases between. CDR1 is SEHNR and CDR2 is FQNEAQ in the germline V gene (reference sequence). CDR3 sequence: CASSPGLAGRMDEQYF. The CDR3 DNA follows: TGTGCCAGCAGCCCGGGTTTGGCGGGCCGCATGGACGAGCAGTACTTC.

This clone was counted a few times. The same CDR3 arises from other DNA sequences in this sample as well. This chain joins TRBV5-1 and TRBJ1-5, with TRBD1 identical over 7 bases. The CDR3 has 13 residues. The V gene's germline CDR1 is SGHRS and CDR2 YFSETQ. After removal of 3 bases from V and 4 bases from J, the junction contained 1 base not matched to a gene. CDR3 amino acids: CASSWDSNQPQHF. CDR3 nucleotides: TGCGCCAGCAGCTGGGACAGTAATCAGCCCCAGCATTTT.

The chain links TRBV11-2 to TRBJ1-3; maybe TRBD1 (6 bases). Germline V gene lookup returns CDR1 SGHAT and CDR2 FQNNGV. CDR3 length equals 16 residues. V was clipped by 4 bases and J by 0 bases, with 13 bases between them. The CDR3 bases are TGTGCCAGCAGCTCACTGACAGGCGACTCTGGAAACACCATATATTTT. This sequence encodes CASSSLTGDSGNTIYF.